Listed below are T cell receptor beta chains from one sample, sequenced in a study of T cells after posttransplantation cyclophosphamide. Only in-frame clones appear in the TCRdb table, and some are missing; sequencing was by immunoSEQ multiplex PCR. The sample has about 28,000 clones; 70% to 90% are singletons. The source material was PBMCs. Receptors originate from a man in his fifties. CDR3s include the opening cysteine and the closing phenylalanine or tryptophan.

TRBJ1-6 TRBV6-1 CASSDNQGNSPLHF
TRBJ2-2 TRBV5-8 CASSLGGASISGELFF
TRBJ2-7 TRBV4-3 CASSQDLAGGSYEQYF
TRBJ2-2 TRBV7-2 CASSLSALGGQNTGELFF
TRBJ2-5 TRBV27 CATGDSRIPETQYF
TRBJ2-1 TRBV7-9 CASSARTGFGTQVQFF
TRBJ1-3 TRBV5-1 CASSLGTSTGAGNTIYF
TRBJ1-2 TRBV10-3 CAITEGNYGYTF
TRBJ1-2 TRBV7-2 CASSPRTGDARGYTF
TRBJ1-5 TRBV19 CASSIPGQGHQPQHF
TRBJ1-1 TRBV11-1 CASSRTPNTEAFF
TRBJ2-5 TRBV5-1 CASSFSSGQQETQYF
TRBJ1-4 TRBV27 CASSLRDRGSKLFF
TRBJ1-5 TRBV19 CASSLQTGINQPQHF
TRBJ2-3 TRBV5-1 CASSIASGGGADTQYF
TRBJ2-1 TRBV10-2 CASSEGSFTEQFF
TRBJ2-5 TRBV6-6 CASRPPGTSGAGEYF
TRBJ2-2 TRBV30 CAWMSGAFAGELFF
TRBJ2-7 TRBV29-1 CSVGTGGSRGEQYF
TRBJ1-1 TRBV4-2 CASSPSDRVGTEAFF
TRBJ2-3 TRBV14 CASSAWGLGTDTQYF
TRBJ2-1 TRBV6-4 CARLSTPPGAYNEQFF
TRBJ1-1 TRBV5-8 CASSFEGFGAFF
TRBJ2-1 TRBV9 CASSGRGDNEQFF
TRBJ2-4 TRBV27 CASSRVAKNIQYF
TRBJ2-5 TRBV7-8 CASSHTGTGGAWQYF
TRBJ2-7 TRBV27 CASKRTGGSEQYF
TRBJ2-4 TRBV2 CASSDAGDLGDF
TRBJ1-2 TRBV19 CASSSYYGYTF
TRBJ2-5 TRBV6-5 CASRTPAGTQYF
TRBJ1-2 TRBV18 CASSLNQVTSSEGHGYTF
TRBJ2-7 TRBV10-3 CAIRGQGSSYEQYF
TRBJ2-3 TRBV25-1 CASSEYRRGGADTQYF
TRBJ1-2 TRBV7-3 CASSLTDRGGGYTF
TRBJ2-3 TRBV19 CASSIGPGNRVTDTQYF
TRBJ2-5 TRBV19 CASSIRRYQETQYF
TRBJ2-3 TRBV4-3 CASSLGMAGATDTQYF
TRBJ1-2 TRBV4-1 CASSPSGGSNYGYTF
TRBJ1-5 TRBV6-1 CASSPGTGEAQPQHF
TRBJ1-4 TRBV11-2 CASSTRGSANEKLFF
TRBJ2-3 TRBV19 CASSIYSGGSTDTQYF
TRBJ1-1 TRBV11-3 CASSLYGVQNTEAFF
TRBJ1-2 TRBV19 CASSRQGTYGYTF
TRBJ1-1 TRBV11-2 CASSSPGQVNTEAFF
TRBJ1-5 TRBV9 CASSVDTGRNQPQHF
TRBJ1-6 TRBV28 CASRGSQSSYNSPLHF
TRBJ1-2 TRBV7-8 CASSQRDRAPKGYTF
TRBJ2-3 TRBV15 CATSRAHDRFGDTQYF
TRBJ2-7 TRBV6-5 CASKRKGGLVEQYF
TRBJ2-3 TRBV4-2 CASSLGLSDTQYF